The 15 T cell receptor beta chains in this list originate from one sample, sequenced in a study of blood T cell repertoires in COVID-19. Profiled with immunoSEQ multiplex PCR; TCRdb holds only in-frame clones, not every one. In the table there are a few hundred thousand clones, more than 85% of which are singletons. Sequencing was performed on peripheral blood. These receptors were collected from a man between 60 and 75 years old with acute or convalescent COVID-19.

The V and J genes are TRBV19 and TRBJ1-6, with TRBD1 matching over 7 bases. Trimming at V came to 9 bases and at J to 4 bases, leaving 9 bases not matched to a gene. Per the germline V gene, CDR1 is LNHDA and CDR2 is SQIVND (reference sequence). CDR3 length: 15 residues. The CDR3 DNA follows: TGTGCCAGCCAAGAGGGGGCGTCGTATAATTCACCCCTCCACTTT. Protein sequence: CASQEGASYNSPLHF.

The chain joins TRBV5-1 to TRBJ1-3; a possible D gene is TRBD1 (5 bases). V was clipped by 4 bases and J by 7 bases, with 9 bases between them. This CDR3 has 12 residues. Germline-derived CDR1 and CDR2 are SGHRS and YFSETQ. This CDR3 is CASSQGTNTIYF. The CDR3 DNA is TGCGCCAGCAGCCAGGGCACGAACACCATATATTTT.

The gene calls are TRBV6-6 and TRBJ2-3, with D possibly TRBD2 on 8 matching bases. CDR1 and CDR2 from the germline V gene are MNHNY and SVGAGI (reference sequence). The CDR3 totals 15 residues. Deletions cut 10 bases from V and 0 bases from J, with 17 bases between. The CDR3 reads CATGRGQTSTDTQYF. As DNA, the CDR3 is TGTGCCACCGGGAGGGGGCAAACCAGCACAGATACGCAGTATTTT.

This chain uses TRBV3-1 (or the pseudogene TRBV3-2) with TRBJ2-3; 12 positions agree with TRBD2. Germline V lookup: CDR1 LGHDT, CDR2 YNNKEL (reference sequence). The ends lost 1 base at V and 4 bases at J; junction bases unmatched: 6. The CDR3 consists of 17 residues. The CDR3 coding sequence is TGTGCCAGCAGCCAAGTGGGGCTAGCGGGGGGGCCAGATACGCAGTATTTT. It specifies CASSQVGLAGGPDTQYF.

V and J are TRBV4-1 and TRBJ1-2, with 7 bases fitting TRBD1. Looked up from germline, CDR1 is MGHRA and CDR2 is YSYEKL. This CDR3 has 18 residues. After removal of 0 bases from V and 5 bases from J, the junction contained 15 bases not matched to a gene. The CDR3 nucleotides read TGCGCCAGCAGCCAAGATGGCGCCAGGTCCACAGGGGTTTATGGCTACACCTTC. It encodes CASSQDGARSTGVYGYTF.

The chain combines TRBV19 with TRBJ2-2, with a possible D match to TRBD1 (6 bases). V was pared by 5 bases and J by 2 bases, with 12 bases between. The CDR3 spans 15 residues. The germline CDR1 and CDR2 sequences are LNHDA and SQIVND (reference sequence). The CDR3 DNA follows: TGTGCCAGTAGTGGAGACAGGAGTAACACCGGGGAGCTGTTTTTT. Amino acids: CASSGDRSNTGELFF.

This clone has only one observation. The chain is built from TRBV27 and TRBJ1-6; D uncertain. Germline-derived CDR1 and CDR2 are MNHEY and SMNVEV (reference sequence). The CDR3 sequence is 13 residues long. Trimming pared 6 bases from V and 9 bases from J, leaving 12 bases between. The CDR3: CASSPYPRSPLHF. The CDR3 DNA follows: TGTGCCAGCAGCCCCTATCCTCGTTCACCCCTCCACTTT.

The chain employs TRBV5-1 and TRBJ2-7; TRBD1 matches 10 bases. J lost 2 bases, V lost 4 bases, and 6 bases had no gene match. From germline, CDR1 is SGHRS and CDR2 YFSETQ. CDR3 length: 15 residues. CDR3 sequence reads: CASSLRTGGTYEQYF. The CDR3 DNA sequence: TGCGCCAGCAGCCTACGGACAGGGGGAACCTACGAGCAGTACTTC.

This clone came up a few times. V gene TRBV5-1 combines with J gene TRBJ2-7; 12 bases are shared with TRBD2. CDR1 and CDR2 (germline): SGHRS, YFSETQ. Trimming at V came to 4 bases and at J to 1 base, leaving 3 bases not matched to a gene. The CDR3 is made up of 15 amino acids. This chain's CDR3 is CASSGGTSGSYEQYF. The DNA of the CDR3 is TGCGCCAGCAGCGGCGGGACTAGCGGGTCCTACGAGCAGTACTTC.

V usage is TRBV5-4 and J usage is TRBJ2-1, with 10 positions matching TRBD1. V shed 4 bases and J 8 bases; nucleotides not matched to a gene: 12. The V gene's germline CDR1 is SGHNT and CDR2 YYREEE (reference sequence). CDR3 size: 16 residues. CDR3 DNA: TGTGCCAGCAGCCGGACCGGGACAGGGGCTTTCGATGAGCAGTTCTTC. Its protein is CASSRTGTGAFDEQFF.

The chain couples TRBV27 to TRBJ1-4; TRBD1 agrees at 7 bases. The CDR3 loop spans 15 amino acids. J gave up 5 bases and V 1 base, and 4 bases lay outside the gene matches. CDR1 and CDR2 from the germline V gene are MNHEY and SMNVEV (reference sequence). The chain's CDR3 is CASSLWQGENEKLFF. The CDR3 DNA follows: TGTGCCAGCAGTTTATGGCAGGGGGAGAATGAAAAACTGTTTTTT.

The chain joins TRBV19 to TRBJ2-3; 7 nucleotides agree with TRBD1. Germline trimming cut 3 bases from V and 5 bases from J; bases unmatched to any gene: 8. Germline CDR1 LNHDA, CDR2 SQIVND (reference sequence). The CDR3 extends over 15 amino acids. This CDR3 reads CASSIGQALQDTQYF. CDR3 in DNA: TGTGCCAGTAGTATCGGACAGGCCCTACAAGATACGCAGTATTTT.

The CDR3 reads CASSVSRTGGDTQYF. CDR3 sequence (DNA): TGTGCCAGCAGCGTCAGTCGGACAGGCGGGGATACGCAGTATTTT. The chain carries TRBV7-3 and TRBJ2-3; 7 nucleotides line up with TRBD1. Trimming cost V 5 bases and J 6 bases; bases outside gene matches: 11. The V gene's germline CDR1 is SGHTA and CDR2 FQGTGA. This CDR3 contains 15 residues.

This chain uses TRBV19 with TRBJ2-5, with TRBD1 identical over 11 bases. The germline V gene has CDR1 LNHDA and CDR2 SQIVND (reference sequence). The V gene end was trimmed by 4 bases and the J gene end by 5 bases; junction bases not matched to a gene: 6. The CDR3 runs 15 residues. Written as DNA, the CDR3 is TGTGCCAGTAGTAGGGACAGGGGGGGATCGGAGACCCAGTACTTC. It is translated as CASSRDRGGSETQYF.

The V call is TRBV14, the J call TRBJ2-7; TRBD1 agrees at 9 bases. The CDR3 is made up of 15 amino acids. CDR1 SGHDN and CDR2 FVKESK come from the germline V gene. Trimming removed 6 bases from V and 1 base from J; junction bases left unmatched: 7. The CDR3 nucleotides are TGTGCCAGCAGTCATCGACAGGGGGTATCCTACGAGCAGTACTTC. It specifies CASSHRQGVSYEQYF.